The 23 T cell receptor beta chains presented below share a single source sample, sequenced in a study of blood T cell repertoires in COVID-19. Clones were sequenced by immunoSEQ multiplex PCR, and TCRdb holds only the in-frame ones, with some missing. The sample has about 130,000 clones, about 80% seen once. The sequenced sample consisted of PBMCs or T cells enriched from blood (not recorded which). These receptors were obtained from a man aged 50 to 59 who had recovered from COVID-19.

The chain uses TRBV5-1 and TRBJ1-2; a possible D gene is TRBD1 (5 bases). Germline assignment: CDR1 SGHRS and CDR2 YFSETQ. Trimming stripped 4 bases from V and 7 bases from J, with 11 bases between. The CDR3 is made up of 12 amino acids. The DNA of the CDR3 is TGCGCCAGCAGCGCCCTAACAGGTGGCTACACCTTC. It specifies CASSALTGGYTF.

This clone was seen a single time. This chain uses TRBV6-4 with TRBJ2-2; 9 nucleotides align to TRBD1. This CDR3 is 15 amino acids long. Germline V gives CDR1 MRHNA, CDR2 SNTAGT. Germline trimming cut 10 bases from V and 5 bases from J; bases unmatched to any gene: 11. The CDR3 protein is CATSNTGGRTGELFF. CDR3 DNA: TGTGCCACCTCCAACACAGGGGGCAGGACCGGGGAGCTGTTTTTT.

The chain employs TRBV9 and TRBJ1-2, with D tentatively TRBD1 (6 bases). V dropped 5 bases and J dropped 6 bases, with 14 bases sitting between them. The CDR3 length is 13 residues. The germline CDR1 and CDR2 sequences are SGDLS and YYNGEE. The CDR3 coding sequence is TGTGCCAGCAGGCCTACAGGGAGCGATGGCTACACCTTC. This translates into CASRPTGSDGYTF.

There are a few counts of this clone. The gene calls are TRBV18 and TRBJ1-4; D perhaps matches TRBD1 (5 bases). The CDR3 is made up of 16 amino acids. Germline CDR1 KGHSH, CDR2 LQKENI. V gave up 1 base and J gave up 0 bases, with 9 bases separating them. Here the CDR3 DNA reads TGTGCCAGCTCACCACTGACAGCCGCAACTAATGAAAAACTGTTTTTT. Encoded protein: CASSPLTAATNEKLFF.

The chain is built from TRBV18 and TRBJ2-5; possibly TRBD1 for D (6 bases). Trimming took 3 bases from V and 4 from J, leaving 15 bases between them. CDR1 KGHSH and CDR2 LQKENI come from the germline V gene. The CDR3 sequence is 15 residues long. DNA for the CDR3: TGTGCCAGCTCACCGGGTGGCAGGGGACGAGAGACCCAGTACTTC. Its protein product is CASSPGGRGRETQYF. Complete variable domain (other parts from reference TRBV18 and TRBJ2-5): NAGVMQNPRHLVRRRGQEARLRCSPMKGHSHVYWYRQLPEEGLKFMVYLQKENIIDESGMPKERFSAEFPKEGPSILRIQQVVRGDSAAYFCASSPGGRGRETQYFGPGTRLLVL.

V and J are TRBV29-1 and TRBJ1-2; D unclear. This CDR3 comprises 12 residues. V was pared by 4 bases and J by 4 bases, with 10 bases between. In germline, CDR1 is SQVTM, CDR2 ANQGSEA. The chain's CDR3 is CSVVVVSYGYTF. The CDR3, as DNA: TGCAGCGTTGTTGTGGTTAGCTATGGCTACACCTTC.

In nucleotides, the CDR3 is TGTGCCAGCTCTGTGTCCCAGGGGGGAGCTTATGGCTACACCTTC. Residues: CASSVSQGGAYGYTF. The V call is TRBV27, the J call TRBJ1-2; 7 bases map to TRBD1. The CDR3 runs 15 residues. J gave up 5 bases and V 8 bases, and 14 bases lay outside the gene matches. Germline V gene sequence: CDR1 MNHEY, CDR2 SMNVEV (reference sequence).

The V and J genes are TRBV5-8 and TRBJ2-3; weak D call: TRBD2 (5 bases). Germline lookup yields CDR1 SGHTS and CDR2 YDEGEE. The ends were cut back, 0 bases at V and 6 bases at J, with 11 bases in the middle. This CDR3 is built from 14 residues. The CDR3 nucleotides are TGTGCCAGCAGCTTGGGACTGCCGGGGGATACGCAGTATTTT. It yields the protein CASSLGLPGDTQYF. Together with reference TRBV5-8 and TRBJ2-3, the CDR3 gives the full variable domain: EAGVTQSPTHLIKTRGQQATLRCSPISGHTSVYWYQQALGLGLQFLLWYDEGEERNRGNFPPRFSGRQFPNYSSELNVNALELEDSALYLCASSLGLPGDTQYFGPGTRLTVL.

V usage is TRBV7-3 and J usage is TRBJ1-1; TRBD1 might be the D (5 bases). CDR3 length: 14 amino acids. V gave up 2 bases and J gave up 3 bases, with 10 bases separating them. Germline CDR1 and CDR2: SGHTA and FQGTGA. CDR3 sequence reads: CASSLEGTDTEAFF. In DNA form, the CDR3 reads TGTGCCAGCAGCTTAGAAGGGACTGACACTGAAGCTTTCTTT. Full variable domain (remainder filled in from reference TRBV7-3 and TRBJ1-1): GAGVSQTPSNKVTEKGKYVELRCDPISGHTALYWYRQSLGQGPEFLIYFQGTGAADDSGLPNDRFFAVRPEGSVSTLKIQRTERGDSAVYLCASSLEGTDTEAFFGQGTRLTVV.

The V and J genes are TRBV14 and TRBJ1-5; D possibly corresponds to TRBD1 (6 bases). Germline values: CDR1 SGHDN, CDR2 FVKESK. CDR3 length: 14 amino acids. Trimming removed 1 base from V and 7 bases from J, with 11 bases in between. CDR3 sequence (DNA): TGTGCCAGCAGCCAAGGCGGGGGCGGCCAGCCCCAGCATTTT. Encoded protein: CASSQGGGGQPQHF.

The CDR3 region is CASTPETRMNTEAFF. Here the CDR3 DNA reads TGTGCCAGCACCCCTGAGACACGGATGAACACTGAAGCTTTCTTT. The chain links TRBV7-8 to TRBJ1-1, with D hard to call. The CDR3 has 15 amino acids. Germline V gene sequence: CDR1 SGHVS, CDR2 FQNEAQ. The ends were cut back, 7 bases at V and 0 bases at J, with 15 bases in the middle.

This clone was seen more than once but under ten times. The chain joins TRBV6-2 or TRBV6-3 to TRBJ1-2; TRBD1 aligns across 11 bases. Trimming removed 1 base from V and 6 bases from J; junction bases left unmatched: 13. This CDR3 contains 18 residues. Germline lookup yields CDR1 MNHEY and CDR2 SVGEGT. Here the CDR3 DNA reads TGTGCCAGCAGTTACTTGATGTTTCCGGGACAGGGGGTGGATGGCTACACCTTC. It specifies CASSYLMFPGQGVDGYTF.

CDR3 nucleotide sequence: TGTGCCAGCAGCTATGCGGGGTTAACCGGTTCACCCCTCCACTTT. Its protein product is CASSYAGLTGSPLHF. The chain is built from TRBV7-2 and TRBJ1-6; D is unresolved. Trimming stripped 4 bases from V and 9 bases from J, with 16 bases between. The CDR3 loop spans 15 amino acids. CDR1 and CDR2 (germline): SGHTA, FQGNSA.

The chain employs TRBV5-1 and TRBJ2-2, with 7 bases fitting TRBD1. Germline V lookup: CDR1 SGHRS, CDR2 YFSETQ. V shed 0 bases, J shed 0 bases, and the junction held 2 bases outside the gene matches. CDR3 length equals 16 residues. The CDR3 DNA is TGCGCCAGCAGCTTGGAGGGGGCGACGAACACCGGGGAGCTGTTTTTT. This codes for CASSLEGATNTGELFF. Drawing the rest from reference TRBV5-1 and TRBJ2-2, the complete variable domain is KAGVTQTPRYLIKTRGQQVTLSCSPISGHRSVSWYQQTPGQGLQFLFEYFSETQRNKGNFPGRFSGRQFSNSRSEMNVSTLELGDSALYLCASSLEGATNTGELFFGEGSRLTVL.

The chain employs TRBV15 and TRBJ1-6; the match to TRBD1 covers 7 bases. CDR1 is LNHNV, CDR2 YYDKDF, per germline (reference sequence). V shed 0 bases, J shed 9 bases, and the junction held 8 bases outside the gene matches. The CDR3 covers 16 residues. The CDR3: CATSRENRGLGSPLHF. The DNA of the CDR3 is TGTGCCACCAGCAGAGAGAACAGGGGTTTGGGTTCACCCCTCCACTTT. The complete variable domain, with remaining parts taken from reference TRBV15 and TRBJ1-6, reads DAMVIQNPRYQVTQFGKPVTLSCSQTLNHNVMYWYQQKSSQAPKLLFHYYDKDFNNEADTPDNFQSRRPNTSFCFLDIRSPGLGDTAMYLCATSRENRGLGSPLHFGNGTRLTVT.

The chain has TRBV3-1 (or the pseudogene TRBV3-2) and TRBJ1-1; the match to TRBD1 covers 8 bases. The germline CDR1 and CDR2 sequences are LGHDT and YNNKEL (reference sequence). Losses at the gene ends were 2 bases for V and 4 bases for J; bases not matched to a gene: 6. The CDR3 loop spans 15 amino acids. Written as DNA, the CDR3 is TGTGCCAGCAGCCAACCGGACAGGGATGCCACTGAAGCTTTCTTT. This sequence encodes CASSQPDRDATEAFF.

The gene calls are TRBV2 and TRBJ2-3; TRBD2 aligns across 11 bases. Germline V lookup: CDR1 SNHLY, CDR2 FYNNEI. V was pared by 7 bases and J by 4 bases, with 7 bases of the junction left unmatched. The CDR3 consists of 15 residues. CDR3: CASTYTSGGSDTQYF. As DNA, the CDR3 is TGTGCCAGCACCTACACTAGCGGGGGTTCAGATACGCAGTATTTT.

V usage is TRBV7-2 and J usage is TRBJ1-2; TRBD1 matches at 8 bases. The CDR3 is 16 amino acids. Trimming at V came to 4 bases and at J to 4 bases, leaving 11 bases not matched to a gene. Per germline, CDR1 SGHTA and CDR2 FQGNSA. In nucleotides, the CDR3 is TGTGCCAGCAGCTCGCTGACAGGGGCCGTCACCTATGGCTACACCTTC. It yields the protein CASSSLTGAVTYGYTF.

Only a few counts were recorded for this clone. J is TRBJ1-6 and V is TRBV18; possibly TRBD1 for D (6 bases). Trimming shortened V by 4 bases and J by 7 bases, and 11 bases separated the two germline ends. The CDR3 contains 14 residues. The V gene's germline CDR1 is KGHSH and CDR2 LQKENI. The CDR3 DNA is TGTGCCAGCTCACGCGGACAGAAGAATTCACCCCTCCACTTT. Protein product: CASSRGQKNSPLHF.

V gene TRBV11-2 combines with J gene TRBJ1-3, with D hard to call. Trimming took off 2 bases at V and 4 bases at J, with 3 bases between the two ends. CDR1 is SGHAT and CDR2 is FQNNGV in the germline V gene. The CDR3 is made up of 12 amino acids. CDR3 in amino acids: CASSLTGNTIYF. CDR3 nucleotides: TGTGCCAGCAGCTTAACAGGAAACACCATATATTTT.

The chain is built from TRBV9 and TRBJ2-3; 11 bases map to TRBD2. CDR3 size: 17 residues. Germline CDR1 reads SGDLS; CDR2 reads YYNGEE. V lost 4 bases and J lost 1; bases outside the gene matches: 8. The CDR3 DNA sequence: TGTGCCAGCAGCATGGGGGTACTAGCGGGGGGCACAGATACGCAGTATTTT. Its protein product is CASSMGVLAGGTDTQYF.

This chain joins TRBV5-1 and TRBJ2-2; D not certain. The CDR3 is made up of 14 amino acids. V shed 1 base and J shed 3 bases, with 7 bases lying between them. The V gene's germline CDR1 is SGHRS and CDR2 YFSETQ. This CDR3 reads CASSLSQDTGELFF. The CDR3 DNA sequence: TGCGCCAGCAGCTTGTCTCAGGACACCGGGGAGCTGTTTTTT.

This sequence joins TRBV13 and TRBJ2-1, with D maybe TRBD2 (7 bases). Germline loops: CDR1 PRHDT, CDR2 FYEKMQ (reference sequence). This CDR3 has 15 amino acids. Trimming shortened V by 0 bases and J by 6 bases, and 12 bases separated the two germline ends. Here the CDR3 reads CASSLGGGAFNEQFF. CDR3 nucleotide sequence: TGTGCCAGCAGCTTAGGTGGGGGGGCGTTCAATGAGCAGTTCTTC. The variable domain in full, completed from reference TRBV13 and TRBJ2-1, reads AAGVIQSPRHLIKEKRETATLKCYPIPRHDTVYWYQQGPGQDPQFLISFYEKMQSDKGSIPDRFSAQQFSDYHSELNMSSLELGDSALYFCASSLGGGAFNEQFFGPGTRLTVL.